Included here is one TCR beta chain sequence, with context. This receptor's antigen is unknown. Base qualities are not provided; no much larger clone lies one nucleotide away. The collaborating institutions used their own protocols to collect whole blood in K2EDTA tubes. For TCRbeta analysis, collaborators shipped samples in one of three forms: frozen whole blood, isolated PBMCs, or DNA extracted from either of those sample types. As encoded in the germline V gene (reference sequence), CDR1 is MNHEY while CDR2 is SMNVEV. From the cysteine through the phenylalanine, the CDR3 covers 18 amino acids. The kept DNA is CDR3 alone, 54 bases in frame from the first base. The V and J ends are trimmed by 0 bases and 0 bases, leaving 16 bases between them. TCRbeta CDR3 regions were amplified from genomic DNA using the immunoSEQ Assay, a bias-controlled multiplex PCR. The original pipeline was this. Nucleated cell counts per sample were estimated from amplification of reference gene primers within the assay. To quantify the absolute abundance of each unique TCRbeta CDR3 rearrangement, sequence reads were collapsed and filtered. For each sample, productive Simpson clonality was calculated by taking the square root of Simpson's diversity index across productive rearrangements. TCRdb provides this immuneACCESS table in a form limited to in-frame rearrangements. Some clones are lacking; in checked studies, under half of them reflect an unresolved V gene, and why the rest are absent is not known. V and J calls and clone size follow that table, whereas D and trimming were derived from the DNA. For this sample there are roughly 45,000 clones; 90% appear just once. The top ten constitute 15% to 20% of the sample.

This entry comes from a study of blood T cell repertoires in COVID-19 (TCRdb year 2020). A note on the overall study: Collaborator samples came from the United States, Italy and Spain and covered acute and convalescent phases of COVID-19. The material from the prospective study consisted of cDNA or gDNA derived from T cells, B-cell-depleted T cells, or PBMCs. Nearly every sample came with metadata listing a de-identified subject ID, COVID-19 status, age in years and sex. Samples were obtained from the ongoing ImmuneRACE study (first 160 participants) and from about 1,300 subjects provided by 6 global collaborators. The dataset comprised deeply sampled blood TCRbeta repertoires from subjects exposed to, actively infected with, or recovered from COVID-19. The repertoires were released in a freely available public database intended as a resource for research on the immune response to SARS-CoV-2. Where HLA class I and class II types were available, the types were taken from metadata supplied by the sample provider, not from assay-based typing.

Study-level results and caveats: Clinical and demographic metadata were provided uncurated, with the amount varying by source and participant.

The chain couples TRBV27 to TRBJ2-3, with TRBD2 as a weak D call on 6 bases. The sample taken for sequencing was peripheral blood. This receptor was obtained from a man in his 70s with active COVID-19. CDR3 region: CASSLSPIAVYSTDTQYF. The DNA sequence follows: TGTGCCAGCAGTTTATCCCCAATAGCGGTTTATAGCACAGATACGCAGTATTTT.